This T cell receptor (beta chain) was captured by sequencing in a study of T cell repertoires in cytomegalovirus infection. Study-level background: Recently identified HLA-C-restricted CMV epitopes and well-studied HLA-B-restricted CMV epitopes were used by the study. Public TCR beta signatures were indicative of both CMV infection and a matching HLA type.

Via MiXCR, TCRdb re-called the reads, giving one row per CDR3 protein. Of around 71,000 distinct CDR3 sequences in the sample, 20% to 25% were seen once. Comments on this clonotype: Its antigen remains unidentified.

The CDR3 has 15 amino acids. Germline V CDR1 and CDR2: MGHRA, YSYEKL. The V gene end was trimmed by 0 bases and the J gene end by 5 bases; junction bases not matched to a gene: 5. General study findings and limits: CMV-specific HLA-C-restricted TCR beta clonotypes dominated the ex vivo response. Using cumulative public TCR beta family frequency, the authors identified those who carried CMV together with the relevant HLA.

The sequencing here drew on CD8+ T cells from cultured PBMCs, taken from culture after CMV antigen stimulation. The chain employs TRBV4-1 and TRBJ2-7, with TRBD2 matching 9 bases. The TCR was taken from a human donor in good health (CMV status not recorded). Some clones in this sample may be carry-over from other donors' samples. This CDR3 is CASSQDSSGDDEQYF. The CDR3, as DNA: TGCGCCAGCAGCCAAGATTCTAGCGGGGACGACGAGCAGTACTTC.